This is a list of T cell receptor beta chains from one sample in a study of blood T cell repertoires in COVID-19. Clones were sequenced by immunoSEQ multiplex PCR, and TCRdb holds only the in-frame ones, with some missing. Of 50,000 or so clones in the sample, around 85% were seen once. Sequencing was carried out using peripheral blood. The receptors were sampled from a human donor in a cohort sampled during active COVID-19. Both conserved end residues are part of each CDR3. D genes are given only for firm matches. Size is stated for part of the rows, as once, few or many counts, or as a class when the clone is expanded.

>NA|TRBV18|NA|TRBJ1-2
TGTGCCAGCTCACCACCGTTAGCCAACTATGGCTACACCTTC
CASSPPLANYGYTF
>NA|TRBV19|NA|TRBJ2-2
TGTGCCAGTATCTCCGGGGAGCTGTTTTTT
CASISGELFF
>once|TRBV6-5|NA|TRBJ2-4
TGTGCCAGCAGTCAACAATGGGCCAAAAACATTCAGTACTTC
CASSQQWAKNIQYF
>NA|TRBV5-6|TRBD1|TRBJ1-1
TGTGCCAGCAGCTTGGAGTTCCAGGGGGCTCACACTGAAGCTTTCTTT
CASSLEFQGAHTEAFF
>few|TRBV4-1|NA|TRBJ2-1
TGCGCCAGCAGCCGATTGGGGGGTGGCAATGAGCAGTTCTTC
CASSRLGGGNEQFF
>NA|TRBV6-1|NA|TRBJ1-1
TGTGCCAGCAGTGAAGGGACAGCCAACACTGAAGCTTTCTTT
CASSEGTANTEAFF
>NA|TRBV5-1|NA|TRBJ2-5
TGCGCCAGCAGCCAGCGTGATGAAACCCAGTACTTC
CASSQRDETQYF
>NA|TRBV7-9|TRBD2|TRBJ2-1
TGTGCCAGCAGCTTTCCGGGACTAGCGGGATCCAATGAGCAGTTCTTC
CASSFPGLAGSNEQFF
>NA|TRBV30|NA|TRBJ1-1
TGTGCCTGGAGCCGATCGGGGAACACTGAAGCTTTCTTT
CAWSRSGNTEAFF
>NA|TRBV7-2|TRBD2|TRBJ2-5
TGTGCCAGCAGCCGGGGGGAACGAGAGACCCAGTACTTC
CASSRGERETQYF
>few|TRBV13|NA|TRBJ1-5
TGTGCCAGCAGCCTAGGACAGCAGGATCAGCCCCAGCATTTT
CASSLGQQDQPQHF
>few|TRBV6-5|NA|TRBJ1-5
TGTGCCAGCAGCCCCTCGAATCAGCCCCAGCATTTT
CASSPSNQPQHF
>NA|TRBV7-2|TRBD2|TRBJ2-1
TGTGCCAGCAGCTTAGCAGCGGGAGAACACAATGAGCAGTTCTTC
CASSLAAGEHNEQFF
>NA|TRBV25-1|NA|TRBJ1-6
TGTGCCAGCAGGCGGGACTTTAATTCACCCCTCCACTTT
CASRRDFNSPLHF
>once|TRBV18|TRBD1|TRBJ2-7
TGTGCCAGCTCTCCCGGGACAGGGCCCTACGAGCAGTACTTC
CASSPGTGPYEQYF
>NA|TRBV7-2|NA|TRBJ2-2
TGTGCCAGCAGTTGGACAAGTACCGGGGAGCTGTTTTTT
CASSWTSTGELFF
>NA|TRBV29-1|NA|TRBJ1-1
TGCAGCGTTGTAGTAGGGGATAGCGGAGCTTTCTTT
CSVVVGDSGAFF